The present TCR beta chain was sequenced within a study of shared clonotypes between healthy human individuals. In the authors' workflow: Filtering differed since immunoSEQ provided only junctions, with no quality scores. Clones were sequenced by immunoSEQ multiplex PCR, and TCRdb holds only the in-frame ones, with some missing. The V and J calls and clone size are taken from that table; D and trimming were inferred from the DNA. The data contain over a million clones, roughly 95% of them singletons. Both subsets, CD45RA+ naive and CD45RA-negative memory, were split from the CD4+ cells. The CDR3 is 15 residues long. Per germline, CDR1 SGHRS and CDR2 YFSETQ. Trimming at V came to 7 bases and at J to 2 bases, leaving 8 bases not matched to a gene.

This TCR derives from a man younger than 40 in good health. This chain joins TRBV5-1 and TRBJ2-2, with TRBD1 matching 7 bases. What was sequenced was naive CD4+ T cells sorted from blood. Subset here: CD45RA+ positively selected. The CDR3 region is CASRDREINTGELFF. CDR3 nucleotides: TGCGCCAGCCGAGACAGGGAGATAAACACCGGGGAGCTGTTTTTT.